This T cell receptor beta chain emerged from a study of T-cell reconstitution after alpha-beta-depleted transplantation in children. There are many counts of this clonotype. The library targeted TCRbeta and was prepared with unique molecular identifiers. Via MiXCR, TCRdb re-called the PCR reads, giving one row per CDR3 protein. The sample includes approximately 240,000 distinct CDR3 sequences, approximately 9.8% seen only once; the top ten take 5.1%. The CDR3 contains 16 residues. V gave up 3 bases and J gave up 2 bases; unmatched junction bases: 5. The sequence was collected from a human donor who donated a stem cell graft to a child with SCID. The chain is built from TRBV12-3 or TRBV12-4 and TRBJ2-1, with TRBD2 matching over 9 bases. The input for sequencing was PBMCs from the stem cell graft donor, taken from the stem cell graft. CDR3 nucleotide sequence: TGTGCCAGCAGTTTCGAGCGGGGGGTCGCCTACAATGAGCAGTTCTTC. Translated, it gives CASSFERGVAYNEQFF.